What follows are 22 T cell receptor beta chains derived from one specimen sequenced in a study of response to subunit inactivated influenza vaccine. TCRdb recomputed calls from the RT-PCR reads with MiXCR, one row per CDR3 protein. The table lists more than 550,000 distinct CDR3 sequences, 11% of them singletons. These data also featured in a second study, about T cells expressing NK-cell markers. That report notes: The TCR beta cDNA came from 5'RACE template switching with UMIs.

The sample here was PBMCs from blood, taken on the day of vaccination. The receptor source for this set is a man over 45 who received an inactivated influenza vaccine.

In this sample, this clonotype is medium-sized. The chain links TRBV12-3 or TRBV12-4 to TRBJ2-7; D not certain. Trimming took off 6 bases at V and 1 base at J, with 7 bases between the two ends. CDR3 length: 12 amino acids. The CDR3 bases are TGTGCCAGCAGCCTGACGTCCTACGAGCAGTACTTC. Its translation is CASSLTSYEQYF.

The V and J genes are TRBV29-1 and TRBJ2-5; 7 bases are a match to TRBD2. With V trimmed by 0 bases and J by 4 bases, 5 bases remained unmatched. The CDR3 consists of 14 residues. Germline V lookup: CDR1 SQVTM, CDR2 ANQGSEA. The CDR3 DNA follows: TGCAGCGTTGAAGATTCTAGCGGTGGAGAGACCCAGTACTTC. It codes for CSVEDSSGGETQYF.

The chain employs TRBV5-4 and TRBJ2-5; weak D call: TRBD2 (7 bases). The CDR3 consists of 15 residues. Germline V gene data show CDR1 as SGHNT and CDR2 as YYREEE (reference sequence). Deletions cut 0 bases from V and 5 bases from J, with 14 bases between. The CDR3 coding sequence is TGTGCCAGCAGCTTGGAAGGGGGGGAAGGGGAGACCCAGTACTTC. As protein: CASSLEGGEGETQYF.

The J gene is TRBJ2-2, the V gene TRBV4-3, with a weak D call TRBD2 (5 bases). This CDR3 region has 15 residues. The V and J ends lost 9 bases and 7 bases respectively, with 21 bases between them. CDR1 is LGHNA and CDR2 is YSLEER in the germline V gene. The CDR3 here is CASSRLSEGHGELFF. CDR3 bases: TGCGCCAGTTCGAGACTATCCGAGGGTCACGGGGAGCTGTTTTTT.

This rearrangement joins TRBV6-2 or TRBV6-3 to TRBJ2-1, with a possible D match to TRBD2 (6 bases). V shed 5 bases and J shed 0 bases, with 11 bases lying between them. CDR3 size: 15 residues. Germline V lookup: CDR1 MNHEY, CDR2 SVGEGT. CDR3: CASSDPSDSYNEQFF. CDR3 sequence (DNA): TGTGCCAGCAGTGACCCTAGCGACTCCTACAATGAGCAGTTCTTC.

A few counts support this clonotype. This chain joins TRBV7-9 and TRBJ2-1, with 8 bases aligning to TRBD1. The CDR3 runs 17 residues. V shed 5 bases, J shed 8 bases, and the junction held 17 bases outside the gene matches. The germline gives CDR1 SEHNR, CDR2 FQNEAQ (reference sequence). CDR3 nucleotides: TGTGCCAGCAGCACACGACCGGGACAGGATACCTTGGATGAGCAGTTCTTC. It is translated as CASSTRPGQDTLDEQFF.

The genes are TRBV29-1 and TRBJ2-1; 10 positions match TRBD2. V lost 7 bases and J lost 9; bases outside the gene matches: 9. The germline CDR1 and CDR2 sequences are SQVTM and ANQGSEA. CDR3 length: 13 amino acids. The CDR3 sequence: CSGRLAGSGEQFF. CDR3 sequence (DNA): TGCAGCGGACGACTAGCGGGTTCGGGTGAGCAGTTCTTC.

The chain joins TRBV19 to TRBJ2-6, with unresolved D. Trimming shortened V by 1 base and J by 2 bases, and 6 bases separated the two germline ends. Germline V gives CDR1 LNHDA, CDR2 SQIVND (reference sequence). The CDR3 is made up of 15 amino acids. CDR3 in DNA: TGTGCCAGTAGTATAGGAGGTACTGGGGCCAACGTCCTGACTTTC. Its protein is CASSIGGTGANVLTF.

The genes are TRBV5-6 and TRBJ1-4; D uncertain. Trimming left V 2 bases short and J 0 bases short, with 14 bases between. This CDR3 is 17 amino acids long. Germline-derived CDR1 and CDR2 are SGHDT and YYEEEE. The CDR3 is CASSFGYLLTTNEKLFF. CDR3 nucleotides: TGTGCCAGCAGCTTCGGATACCTCTTAACAACTAATGAAAAACTGTTTTTT.

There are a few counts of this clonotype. CDR3 residues: CASSLSGRNTIYF. The CDR3 coding sequence is TGTGCCAGCAGCTTAAGCGGGCGAAACACCATATATTTT. The V call is TRBV7-9, the J call TRBJ1-3, with D unresolved. Germline V lookup: CDR1 SEHNR, CDR2 FQNEAQ (reference sequence). Trimming removed 2 bases from V and 5 bases from J, with 7 bases in between. The CDR3 sequence is 13 residues long.

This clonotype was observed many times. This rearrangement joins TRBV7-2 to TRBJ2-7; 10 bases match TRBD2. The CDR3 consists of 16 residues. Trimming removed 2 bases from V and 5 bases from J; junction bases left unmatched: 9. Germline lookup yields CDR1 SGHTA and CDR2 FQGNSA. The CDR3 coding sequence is TGTGCCAGCAGCTTAAGGCCGGCTAGCGGGGGTAACGAGCAGTACTTC. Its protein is CASSLRPASGGNEQYF. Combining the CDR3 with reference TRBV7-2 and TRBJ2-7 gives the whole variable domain GAGVSQSPSNKVTEKGKDVELRCDPISGHTALYWYRQSLGQGLEFLIYFQGNSAPDKSGLPSDRFSAERTGGSVSTLTIQRTQQEDSAVYLCASSLRPASGGNEQYFGPGTRLTVT.

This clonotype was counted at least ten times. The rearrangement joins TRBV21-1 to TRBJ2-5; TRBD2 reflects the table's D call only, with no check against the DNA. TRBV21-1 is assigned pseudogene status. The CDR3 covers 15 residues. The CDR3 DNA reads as TGTGCCAGGGGGACTAGCGGGAGCCCCCAAGAGACCCAGTACTTC. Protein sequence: CARGTSGSPQETQYF.

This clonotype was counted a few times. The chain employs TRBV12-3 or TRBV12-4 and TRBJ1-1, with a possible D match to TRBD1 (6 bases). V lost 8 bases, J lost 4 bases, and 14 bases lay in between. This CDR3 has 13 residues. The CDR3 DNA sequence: TGTGCCAGCTGGGGGGGGCGTGGCACTGAAGCTTTCTTT. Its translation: CASWGGRGTEAFF.

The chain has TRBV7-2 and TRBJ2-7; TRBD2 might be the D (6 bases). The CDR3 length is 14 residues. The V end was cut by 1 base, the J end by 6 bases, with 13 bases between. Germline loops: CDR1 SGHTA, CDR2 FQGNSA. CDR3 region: CASSLGTMVGEQYF. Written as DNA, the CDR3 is TGTGCCAGCAGCTTAGGGACTATGGTTGGCGAGCAGTACTTC.

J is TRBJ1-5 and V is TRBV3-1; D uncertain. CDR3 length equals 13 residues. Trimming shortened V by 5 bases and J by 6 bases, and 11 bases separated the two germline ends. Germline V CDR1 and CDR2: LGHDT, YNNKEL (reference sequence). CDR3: CASSIRGIQPQHF. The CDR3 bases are TGTGCCAGCAGCATCCGAGGGATTCAGCCCCAGCATTTT.

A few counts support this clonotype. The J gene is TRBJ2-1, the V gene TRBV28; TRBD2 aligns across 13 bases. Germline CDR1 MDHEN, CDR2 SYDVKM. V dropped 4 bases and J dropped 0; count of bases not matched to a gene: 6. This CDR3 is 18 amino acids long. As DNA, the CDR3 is TGTGCCAGCAGTTCGGGACTAGCGGGGTATAGCTCCTACAATGAGCAGTTCTTC. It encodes CASSSGLAGYSSYNEQFF.

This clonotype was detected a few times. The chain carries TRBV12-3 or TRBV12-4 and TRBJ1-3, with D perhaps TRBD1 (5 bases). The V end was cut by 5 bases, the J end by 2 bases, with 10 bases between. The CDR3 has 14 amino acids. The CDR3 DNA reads TGTGCCAGCAGTCCTCAGGGTACTGGAAACACCATATATTTT. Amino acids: CASSPQGTGNTIYF.

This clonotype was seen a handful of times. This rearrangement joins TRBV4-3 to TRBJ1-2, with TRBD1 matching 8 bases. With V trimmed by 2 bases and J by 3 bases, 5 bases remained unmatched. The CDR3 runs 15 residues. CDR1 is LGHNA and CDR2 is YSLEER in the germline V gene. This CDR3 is CASSQTGGYDYGYTF. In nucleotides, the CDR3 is TGCGCCAGCAGCCAAACAGGGGGTTACGACTATGGCTACACCTTC.

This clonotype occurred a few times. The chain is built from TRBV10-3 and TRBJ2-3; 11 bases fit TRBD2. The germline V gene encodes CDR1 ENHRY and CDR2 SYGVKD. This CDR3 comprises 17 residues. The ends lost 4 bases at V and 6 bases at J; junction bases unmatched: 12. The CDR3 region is CAISVLAGASLGDTQYF. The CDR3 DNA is TGTGCCATCAGTGTACTAGCGGGGGCTTCTCTGGGCGATACGCAGTATTTT.

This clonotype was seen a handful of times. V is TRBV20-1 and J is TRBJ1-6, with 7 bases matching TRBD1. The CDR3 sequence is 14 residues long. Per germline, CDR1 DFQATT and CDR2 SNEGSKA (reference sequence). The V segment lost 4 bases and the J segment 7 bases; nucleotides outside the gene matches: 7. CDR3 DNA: TGCAGTGCTACCCCGAGGGGGCCCAATTCACCCCTCCACTTT. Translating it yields CSATPRGPNSPLHF.

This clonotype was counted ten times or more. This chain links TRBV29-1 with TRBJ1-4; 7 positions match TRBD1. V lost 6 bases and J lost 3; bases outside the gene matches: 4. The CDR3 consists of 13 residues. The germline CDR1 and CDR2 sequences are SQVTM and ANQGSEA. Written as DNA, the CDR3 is TGCAGCGTCGGGACAGCCTCTAATGAAAAACTGTTTTTT. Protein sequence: CSVGTASNEKLFF.

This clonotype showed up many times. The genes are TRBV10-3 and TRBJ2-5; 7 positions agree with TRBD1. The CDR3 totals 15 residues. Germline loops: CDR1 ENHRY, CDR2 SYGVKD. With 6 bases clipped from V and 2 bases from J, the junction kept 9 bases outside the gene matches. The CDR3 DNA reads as TGTGCCATCAGCACCGGACAGGTTGGGCAAGAGACCCAGTACTTC. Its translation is CAISTGQVGQETQYF.